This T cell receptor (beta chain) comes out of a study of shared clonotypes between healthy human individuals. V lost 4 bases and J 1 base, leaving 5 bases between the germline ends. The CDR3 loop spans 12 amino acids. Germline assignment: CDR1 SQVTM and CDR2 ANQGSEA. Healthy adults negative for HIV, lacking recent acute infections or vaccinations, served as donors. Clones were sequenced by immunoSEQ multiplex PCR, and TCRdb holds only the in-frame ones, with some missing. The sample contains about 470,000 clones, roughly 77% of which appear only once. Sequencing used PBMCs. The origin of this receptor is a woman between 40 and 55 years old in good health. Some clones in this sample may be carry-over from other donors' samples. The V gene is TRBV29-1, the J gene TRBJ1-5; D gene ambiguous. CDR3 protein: CSVAGSNQPQHF. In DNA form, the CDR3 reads TGCAGCGTTGCTGGGAGCAATCAGCCCCAGCATTTT.